This T cell receptor (beta chain) stems from a study of blood T cell repertoires in COVID-19. Trimming pared 1 base from V and 0 bases from J, leaving 7 bases between. The CDR3 extends over 16 amino acids. CDR1 is SGHAT and CDR2 is FQNNGV in the germline V gene. Assay: immunoSEQ multiplex PCR; the TCRdb copy retains only in-frame clones and omits some. The table shows fewer than 70,000 clones, with roughly 91% occurring only once. The chain couples TRBV11-2 to TRBJ1-6; D is unclear. The TCR comes from a man aged 45-60 years with active COVID-19. Input material: peripheral blood. The CDR3 coding sequence is TGTGCCAGCAGCTTAGCCCTCTTCTCCTATAATTCACCCCTCCACTTT. Protein sequence: CASSLALFSYNSPLHF.